The entry below describes one T cell receptor beta chain. The target antigen is unknown. This specimen belongs to a study of T cells after yellow fever vaccination. Study-wide points: A minor fraction of clonotypes spanned both CD4 and CD8 compartments.

TCR cDNA was made by 5'RACE template switching, adding a universal primer site and UMIs. From the 5' RACE reads, TCRdb called clonotypes with MiXCR, one entry per CDR3 protein. This sample carries 150,000 to 200,000 distinct CDR3 sequences, almost 7% of them seen once, and the ten largest clones take 2.5%. V lost 3 bases, J lost 2 bases, and 1 base stayed unmatched. The germline CDR1 and CDR2 sequences are SGHDT and YYEEEE. The CDR3 consists of 15 residues. The sequence derives from a man between 18 and 35 years old who received the YFV17D yellow fever vaccine. The chain is built from TRBV5-6 and TRBJ2-2, with 10 bases aligning to TRBD1. This sample comprised CD4+ T cells sorted from PBMCs, obtained about 5 days after the first yellow fever vaccination. The chain's CDR3 is CASSWDRGNTGELFF. DNA for the CDR3: TGTGCCAGCAGCTGGGACAGGGGTAACACCGGGGAGCTGTTTTTT.